Listed here are 2 T cell receptor beta chains from one sample, sequenced in a study of T cell responses to AZD1222 COVID-19 vaccine. Assay used: immunoSEQ multiplex PCR; TCRdb lists only in-frame clones, some missing. The sample shows 130,000 to 150,000 clones, around 90% of them seen only once. Specimen: peripheral blood, collected on day 0 of AZD1222 vaccination. Receptors originate from an adult in good health.

This sequence joins TRBV28 and TRBJ2-1, with D possibly being TRBD2 (5 bases). V lost 1 base, J lost 4 bases, and 8 bases lay in between. The CDR3 totals 14 residues. CDR1 is MDHEN and CDR2 is SYDVKM in the germline V gene. CDR3 nucleotide sequence: TGTGCCAGCAGTTTATTACGGGATTACAATGAGCAGTTCTTC. Translating it yields CASSLLRDYNEQFF.

The J gene is TRBJ1-1, the V gene TRBV7-9; no clear D. V dropped 5 bases and J dropped 0 bases, with 19 bases sitting between them. The CDR3 sequence is 17 residues long. Germline CDR1 and CDR2: SEHNR and FQNEAQ (reference sequence). This chain's CDR3 is CASSSDRIRVLNTEAFF. CDR3 coding DNA: TGTGCCAGCAGCAGCGACCGGATAAGAGTTCTGAACACTGAAGCTTTCTTT.